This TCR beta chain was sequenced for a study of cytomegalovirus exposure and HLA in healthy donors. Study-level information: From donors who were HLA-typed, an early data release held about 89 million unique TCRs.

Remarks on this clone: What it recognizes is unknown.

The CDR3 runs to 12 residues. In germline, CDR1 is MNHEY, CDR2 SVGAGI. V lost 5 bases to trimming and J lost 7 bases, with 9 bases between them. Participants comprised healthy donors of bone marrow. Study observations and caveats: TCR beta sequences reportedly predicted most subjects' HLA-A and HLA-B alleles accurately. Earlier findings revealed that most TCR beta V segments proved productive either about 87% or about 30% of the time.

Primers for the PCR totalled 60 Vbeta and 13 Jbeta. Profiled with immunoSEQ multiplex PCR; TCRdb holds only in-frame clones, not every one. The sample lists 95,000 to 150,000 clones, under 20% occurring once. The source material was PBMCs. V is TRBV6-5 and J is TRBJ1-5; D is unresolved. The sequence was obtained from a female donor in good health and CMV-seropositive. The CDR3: CASSQGEQPQHF. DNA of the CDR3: TGTGCCAGCAGTCAAGGAGAGCAGCCCCAGCATTTT.